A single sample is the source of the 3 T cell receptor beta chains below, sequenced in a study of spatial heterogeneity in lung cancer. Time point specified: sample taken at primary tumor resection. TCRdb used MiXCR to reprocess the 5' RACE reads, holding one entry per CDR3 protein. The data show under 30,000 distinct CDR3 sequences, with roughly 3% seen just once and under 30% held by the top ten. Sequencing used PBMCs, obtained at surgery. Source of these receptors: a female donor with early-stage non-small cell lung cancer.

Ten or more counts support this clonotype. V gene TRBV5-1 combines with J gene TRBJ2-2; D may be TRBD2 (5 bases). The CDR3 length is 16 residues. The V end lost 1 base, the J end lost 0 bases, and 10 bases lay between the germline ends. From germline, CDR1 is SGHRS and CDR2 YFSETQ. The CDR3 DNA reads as TGCGCCAGCAGCTTGACTAGGGCTGCGAACACCGGGGAGCTGTTTTTT. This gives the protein CASSLTRAANTGELFF.

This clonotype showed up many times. The DNA of the CDR3 is TGCGCCAGCAGTAAAAGCTCCTACGAGCAGTACTTC. Translation gives CASSKSSYEQYF. V gene TRBV10-1 combines with J gene TRBJ2-7; D gene unclear. The CDR3 is made up of 12 amino acids. Trimming took off 5 bases at V and 0 bases at J, with 5 bases between the two ends. Germline CDR1 and CDR2: WNHNN and SYGVQD (reference sequence).

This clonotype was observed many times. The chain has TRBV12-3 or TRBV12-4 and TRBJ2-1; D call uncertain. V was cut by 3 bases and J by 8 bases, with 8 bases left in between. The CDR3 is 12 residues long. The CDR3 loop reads CASSFEFHEQFF. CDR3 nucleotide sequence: TGTGCCAGCAGTTTTGAGTTCCATGAGCAGTTCTTC.